This T cell receptor (beta chain) emerged from a study of beta chain features in type 1 diabetes. Germline V gene lookup returns CDR1 LNHNV and CDR2 YYDKDF (reference sequence). This CDR3 has 13 residues. Trimming pared 1 base from V and 7 bases from J, leaving 7 bases between. Reverse transcription of all isolated RNA meant that expressed TCRB transcripts were sequenced. Profiled with immunoSEQ multiplex PCR; TCRdb holds only in-frame clones, not every one. The sample shows under 150,000 clones, about 44% of them seen only once. The receptor's source is a young man in good health. The chain joins TRBV15 to TRBJ1-4; D not resolved. The specimen was Tregs from blood. This CDR3 reads CATSRGASEKLFF. CDR3 bases: TGTGCCACCAGCAGAGGAGCTTCTGAAAAACTGTTTTTT.